This entry lists 24 T cell receptor beta chains sequenced from one sample in a study of CD8+CD57+ T cells in acquired aplastic anemia. The sequenced patients had an expansion of CD8+CD57+ cells seen by flow cytometry. Genomic DNA constituted the template upon which TCR beta VDJ and CDR3 profiling was performed. Each CDR3 protein is one row after TCRdb ran MiXCR on the reads. The table shows 95,000 to 150,000 distinct CDR3 sequences, with nearly 40% occurring only once. Source material: sorted CD4+, CD8+, or CD8+CD57+ T cells (not recorded which) from PBMCs. The receptor source for this set is a human donor with aplastic anemia.

This clonotype was recorded at least ten times. The genes are TRBV20-1 and TRBJ1-6, with a weak D call TRBD1 (6 bases). Germline V CDR1 and CDR2: DFQATT, SNEGSKA (reference sequence). CDR3 length: 15 amino acids. V was cut by 6 bases and J by 9 bases, with 21 bases left in between. CDR3 protein: CSARAGGRGSSPLHF. In DNA, the CDR3 is TGCAGTGCCAGGGCGGGGGGCAGGGGAAGTTCACCCCTCCACTTT.

There are many counts of this clonotype. The CDR3 loop reads CASSAGADTQYF. CDR3 DNA: TGTGCCAGCAGCGCTGGGGCAGATACGCAGTATTTT. The chain uses TRBV9 and TRBJ2-3; D not certain. CDR1 is SGDLS and CDR2 is YYNGEE in the germline V gene. The V and J ends lost 3 bases and 4 bases respectively, with 6 bases between them. The CDR3 sequence is 12 residues long.

The table lists this clonotype with many counts. The rearrangement links TRBV20-1 to TRBJ2-3; 12 bases map to TRBD2. The length of the CDR3 is 17 residues. V was clipped by 1 base and J by 0 bases; unmatched bases: 5. Germline loops: CDR1 DFQATT, CDR2 SNEGSKA (reference sequence). CDR3 sequence reads: CSARAGLAGTSTDTQYF. The CDR3 DNA reads TGCAGTGCTAGAGCCGGACTAGCGGGGACTAGCACAGATACGCAGTATTTT.

This chain connects TRBV6-1 to TRBJ1-2; 8 bases line up with TRBD1. Germline V gene data show CDR1 as MNHNS and CDR2 as SASEGT. J lost 7 bases, V lost 3 bases, and 13 bases had no gene match. The CDR3 is 16 amino acids. The CDR3 DNA follows: TGTGCCAGCAGTGAGAAACGGACAGGGACCGCTTCTGGCTACACCTTC. Amino acid sequence: CASSEKRTGTASGYTF.

There are many counts of this clonotype. The chain recombines TRBV7-8 with TRBJ1-5, with 9 bases matching TRBD1. The ends lost 9 bases at V and 6 bases at J; junction bases unmatched: 12. In germline, CDR1 is SGHVS, CDR2 FQNEAQ. This CDR3 spans 15 amino acids. CDR3 sequence reads: CASRTGEETSQPQHF. As DNA, the CDR3 is TGTGCCAGTAGGACAGGGGAGGAGACCAGTCAGCCCCAGCATTTT. The variable domain in full, with the rest retrieved from reference TRBV7-8 and TRBJ1-5, is GAGVSQSPRYKVAKRGQDVALRCDPISGHVSLFWYQQALGQGPEFLTYFQNEAQLDKSGLPSDRFFAERPEGSVSTLKIQRTQQEDSAVYLCASRTGEETSQPQHFGDGTRLSIL.

The chain links TRBV19 to TRBJ1-1, with D perhaps matching TRBD1 (6 bases). V lost 6 bases, J lost 0 bases, and 11 bases lay in between. CDR1 and CDR2 from the germline V gene are LNHDA and SQIVND (reference sequence). This CDR3 is 14 amino acids long. The CDR3 region is CASRSGAMNTEAFF. The CDR3 nucleotides are TGTGCCAGTAGGTCAGGGGCGATGAACACTGAAGCTTTCTTT. The full variable domain, rest sourced from reference TRBV19 and TRBJ1-1, is DGGITQSPKYLFRKEGQNVTLSCEQNLNHDAMYWYRQDPGQGLRLIYYSQIVNDFQKGDIAEGYSVSREKKESFPLTVTSAQKNPTAFYLCASRSGAMNTEAFFGQGTRLTVV.

This clonotype came up many times. This chain uses TRBV12-3 or TRBV12-4 with TRBJ1-3; D uncertain. V lost 6 bases and J lost 4, with 7 bases in between. The CDR3 runs 12 residues. For the CDR3, the DNA is TGTGCCAGCAGCTTATCAGGAAACACCATATATTTT. This codes for CASSLSGNTIYF.

This clonotype was picked up many times. This chain links TRBV7-8 with TRBJ1-3; D uncertain. Deletions cut 3 bases from V and 4 bases from J, with 4 bases between. The germline V gene has CDR1 SGHVS and CDR2 FQNEAQ. This CDR3 region has 12 residues. As DNA, the CDR3 is TGTGCCAGCAGCTTGTGGGGAAACACCATATATTTT. It codes for CASSLWGNTIYF. Filled out from reference TRBV7-8 and TRBJ1-3, the complete variable domain reads GAGVSQSPRYKVAKRGQDVALRCDPISGHVSLFWYQQALGQGPEFLTYFQNEAQLDKSGLPSDRFFAERPEGSVSTLKIQRTQQEDSAVYLCASSLWGNTIYFGEGSWLTVV.

This clonotype was recorded many times. The genes are TRBV7-1 and TRBJ2-3, with 13 bases aligning to TRBD2. TRBV7-1 is assigned to the ORF class and has an uncertain function. This CDR3 has 19 residues. The V segment lost 2 bases and the J segment 4 bases; nucleotides outside the gene matches: 12. The CDR3 reads CASSSKAPTSGGGADTQYF. In DNA, the CDR3 is TGTGCCAGCAGCTCAAAGGCCCCCACTAGCGGGGGGGGGGCAGATACGCAGTATTTT.

This clonotype was recorded only once. The chain carries TRBV5-6 and TRBJ1-1; 7 positions agree with TRBD1. Germline V gene sequence: CDR1 SGHDT, CDR2 YYEEEE. There are 16 residues in the CDR3. The V gene end was trimmed by 0 bases and the J gene end by 4 bases; junction bases not matched to a gene: 9. The CDR3: CASSLARTGQSTEAFF. The CDR3 bases are TGTGCCAGCAGCTTGGCCCGAACGGGACAGAGCACTGAAGCTTTCTTT.

Ten or more counts support this clonotype. The V call is TRBV12-3 or TRBV12-4, the J call TRBJ1-1; 11 bases align to TRBD1. V lost 2 bases, J lost 7 bases, and 12 bases stayed unmatched. CDR3 length: 17 amino acids. The CDR3 protein is CASSLLRDRGRLGEAFF. CDR3 in DNA: TGTGCCAGCAGTTTACTCCGGGACAGGGGGAGATTGGGTGAAGCTTTCTTT.

V is TRBV5-1 and J is TRBJ1-2, with D perhaps TRBD1 (6 bases). The CDR3 loop spans 15 amino acids. Trimming took 2 bases from V and 4 from J, leaving 15 bases between them. Germline lookup yields CDR1 SGHRS and CDR2 YFSETQ. The CDR3 region has the DNA TGCGCCAGCAGCTTAGCCCGGGGGCCAAGCTATGGCTACACCTTC. It translates to CASSLARGPSYGYTF.

This chain links TRBV9 with TRBJ2-1; 12 bases agree with TRBD2. Germline V gene lookup returns CDR1 SGDLS and CDR2 YYNGEE. The CDR3 consists of 16 residues. The V gene end was trimmed by 4 bases and the J gene end by 9 bases; junction bases not matched to a gene: 11. The CDR3 protein is CASSPTLLAGGSEQFF. In DNA, the CDR3 is TGTGCCAGCAGCCCTACTCTACTAGCGGGGGGTAGTGAGCAGTTCTTC. The full variable domain, its missing parts supplied by reference TRBV9 and TRBJ2-1, is DSGVTQTPKHLITATGQRVTLRCSPRSGDLSVYWYQQSLDQGLQFLIQYYNGEERAKGNILERFSAQQFPDLHSELNLSSLELGDSALYFCASSPTLLAGGSEQFFGPGTRLTVL.

Details on this clonotype: A much larger clone lies a single base off, so this may be a read error. J is TRBJ1-5 and V is TRBV5-1; D is possibly TRBD1 (5 bases). The CDR3 has 16 residues. Germline V gene data show CDR1 as SGHRS and CDR2 as YFSETQ. The CDR3 DNA is TGCGCCAGCAGCCAAGCCGCGGGGGGGATCTCGACGCCCCGGCATTTT. Its protein is CASSQAAGGISTPRHF. Combining the CDR3 with reference TRBV5-1 and TRBJ1-5 gives the whole variable domain KAGVTQTPRYLIKTRGQQVTLSCSPISGHRSVSWYQQTPGQGLQFLFEYFSETQRNKGNFPGRFSGRQFSNSRSEMNVSTLELGDSALYLCASSQAAGGISTPRHFGDGTRLSIL.

For this clonotype: This may come from a read error, since a much larger clone is one base off. V usage is TRBV10-3 and J usage is TRBJ2-5; no reliable D call. CDR3 length: 14 residues. Germline V gene lookup returns CDR1 ENHRY and CDR2 SYGVKD. Trimming stripped 5 bases from V and 4 bases from J, with 14 bases between. CDR3 bases: TGTGCCATCAGTTACTCCGAAGTAACAGAGACCCAGTACTTC. Protein sequence: CAISYSEVTETQYF.

This clonotype was observed at least ten times. V gene TRBV19 combines with J gene TRBJ1-1, with TRBD1 as a possible D gene (5 bases). The CDR3 contains 15 residues. V lost 8 bases and J 4 bases, leaving 20 bases between the germline ends. CDR1 and CDR2 (germline): LNHDA, SQIVND (reference sequence). The CDR3 DNA sequence: TGTGCCAGTCAAGTTGGGGGATCCGGGGGCACTGAAGCTTTCTTT. It yields the protein CASQVGGSGGTEAFF.

This clonotype was counted once. The chain couples TRBV2 to TRBJ1-3; D may be TRBD1 (6 bases). The germline V gene has CDR1 SNHLY and CDR2 FYNNEI. The CDR3 spans 14 residues. The CDR3 loop reads CARAPGDRRNTIYF. CDR3 nucleotides: TGTGCTAGAGCGCCAGGGGACCGTCGAAACACCATATATTTT.

This rearrangement joins TRBV15 to TRBJ1-2, with TRBD1 identical over 7 bases. The trim removed 1 base at V and 8 bases at J, leaving 10 bases unmatched. The CDR3 consists of 15 residues. CDR1 is LNHNV, CDR2 YYDKDF, per germline (reference sequence). DNA of the CDR3: TGTGCCACCAGCAGAGTCGACAGGGTGGTGCAGGGCTACACCTTC. This gives the protein CATSRVDRVVQGYTF.

Ten or more counts support this clonotype. The rearrangement joins TRBV24-1 to TRBJ1-1, with TRBD1 matching 9 bases. V was pared by 4 bases and J by 2 bases, with 16 bases of the junction left unmatched. This CDR3 contains 19 residues. CDR1 is KGHDR, CDR2 SFDVKD, per germline. CDR3 protein: CATSDPPTTGGGNNTEAFF. CDR3 nucleotides: TGTGCCACCAGTGACCCACCAACCACAGGGGGCGGCAATAACACTGAAGCTTTCTTT.

The chain has TRBV10-3 and TRBJ2-6; D may correspond to TRBD1 or TRBD2 (6 bases each). The V and J ends lost 0 bases and 4 bases respectively, with 10 bases between them. This CDR3 has 16 amino acids. The V gene's germline CDR1 is ENHRY and CDR2 SYGVKD. CDR3: CAISESGGGGANVLTF. The CDR3 DNA reads TGTGCCATCAGTGAGTCGGGGGGCGGCGGGGCCAACGTCCTGACTTTC.

J is TRBJ2-7 and V is TRBV15; tentative D call: TRBD1 (6 bases). The length of the CDR3 is 16 residues. Germline CDR1 is LNHNV and CDR2 is YYDKDF (reference sequence). V lost 3 bases and J 3 bases, leaving 18 bases between the germline ends. CDR3 protein: CATSRGTGWRFYEQYV. In DNA, the CDR3 is TGTGCCACCAGCAGGGGAACAGGGTGGAGGTTCTACGAGCAGTACGTC.

Remarks on this clonotype: A much larger clone differs by one base, so this may be a read error. The V gene is TRBV12-3 or TRBV12-4, the J gene TRBJ1-3, with D hard to call. The CDR3 is 14 amino acids. V was shortened by 2 bases and J by 2 bases, with 7 bases between the two germline ends. CDR3 amino acids: CASSLWGPGNTIYF. In nucleotides, the CDR3 is TGTGCCAGCAGTTTATGGGGTCCTGGAAACACCATATATTTT.

This clonotype was picked up many times. The chain carries TRBV19 and TRBJ1-3, with no clear D. Trimming left V 5 bases short and J 2 bases short, with 7 bases between. Germline V CDR1 and CDR2: LNHDA, SQIVND (reference sequence). This CDR3 is built from 13 residues. The DNA of the CDR3 is TGTGCCAGTAGTCATGGGGCTGGAAACACCATATATTTT. It codes for CASSHGAGNTIYF.

This clonotype was observed a few times. The V gene is TRBV25-1, the J gene TRBJ2-7; D call uncertain. Trimming stripped 3 bases from V and 0 bases from J, with 15 bases between. CDR1 and CDR2 from the germline V gene are MGHDK and SYGVNS. The CDR3 totals 16 residues. CDR3 region: CASSEVTGGSSYEQYF. DNA for the CDR3: TGTGCCAGCAGTGAGGTTACGGGCGGTAGCTCCTACGAGCAGTACTTC.